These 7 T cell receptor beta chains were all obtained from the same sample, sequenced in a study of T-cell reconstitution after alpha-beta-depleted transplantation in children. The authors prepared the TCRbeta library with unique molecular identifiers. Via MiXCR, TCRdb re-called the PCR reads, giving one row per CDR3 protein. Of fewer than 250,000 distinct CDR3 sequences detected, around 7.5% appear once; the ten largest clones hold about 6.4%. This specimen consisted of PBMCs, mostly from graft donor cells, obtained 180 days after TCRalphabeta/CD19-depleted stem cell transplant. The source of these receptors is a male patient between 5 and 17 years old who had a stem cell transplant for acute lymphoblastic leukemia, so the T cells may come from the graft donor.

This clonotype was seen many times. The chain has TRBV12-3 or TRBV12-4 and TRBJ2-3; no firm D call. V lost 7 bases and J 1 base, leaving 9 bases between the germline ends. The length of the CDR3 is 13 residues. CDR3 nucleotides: TGTGCCAGCAATGGTGACGGCACAGATACGCAGTATTTT. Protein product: CASNGDGTDTQYF.

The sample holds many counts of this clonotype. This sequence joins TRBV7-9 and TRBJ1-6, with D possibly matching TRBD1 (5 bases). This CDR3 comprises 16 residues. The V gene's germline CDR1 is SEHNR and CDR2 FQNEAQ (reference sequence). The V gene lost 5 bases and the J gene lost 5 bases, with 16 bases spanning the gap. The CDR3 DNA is TGTGCCAGCAGCCGAGGGGCATTTAGGAATAATTCACCCCTCCACTTT. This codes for CASSRGAFRNNSPLHF.

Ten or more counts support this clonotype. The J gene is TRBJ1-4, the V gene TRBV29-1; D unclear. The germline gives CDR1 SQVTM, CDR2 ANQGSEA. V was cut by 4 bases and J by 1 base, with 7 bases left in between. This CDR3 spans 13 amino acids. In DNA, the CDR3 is TGCAGCGTTGCCAGGCGAACTAATGAAAAACTGTTTTTT. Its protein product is CSVARRTNEKLFF.

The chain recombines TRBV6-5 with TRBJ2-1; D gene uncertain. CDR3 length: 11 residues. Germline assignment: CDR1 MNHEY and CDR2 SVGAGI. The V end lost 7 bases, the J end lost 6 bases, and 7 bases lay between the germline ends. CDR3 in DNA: TGTGCCAGCAACCCCCCCAATGAGCAGTTCTTC. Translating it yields CASNPPNEQFF.

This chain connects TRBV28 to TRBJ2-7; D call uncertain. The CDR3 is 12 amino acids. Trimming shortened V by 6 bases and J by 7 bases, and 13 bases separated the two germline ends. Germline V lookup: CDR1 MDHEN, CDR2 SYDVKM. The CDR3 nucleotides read TGTGCCAGCAGGACCTACGCGCGGGAGCAGTACTTC. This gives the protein CASRTYAREQYF.

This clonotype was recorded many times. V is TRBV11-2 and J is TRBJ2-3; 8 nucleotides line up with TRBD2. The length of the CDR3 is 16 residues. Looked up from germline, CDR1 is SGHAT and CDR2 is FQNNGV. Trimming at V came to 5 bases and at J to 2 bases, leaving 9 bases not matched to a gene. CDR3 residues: CASSPPLAGFTDTQYF. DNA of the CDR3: TGTGCCAGCAGCCCCCCCCTAGCGGGCTTCACAGATACGCAGTATTTT.

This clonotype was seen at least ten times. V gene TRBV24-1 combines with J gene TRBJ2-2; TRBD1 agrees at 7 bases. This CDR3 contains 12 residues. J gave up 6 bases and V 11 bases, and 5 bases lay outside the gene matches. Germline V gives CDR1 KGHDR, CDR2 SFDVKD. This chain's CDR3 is CAISQGAGELFF. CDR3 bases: TGTGCCATCTCGCAGGGGGCCGGGGAGCTGTTTTTT.